A single sample gave rise to the 2 T cell receptor beta chains below, sequenced in a study of regulatory T cells in long-lasting Graves disease (dated by TCRdb to the early 2020s). The sample's time point label, decoded: newly diagnosed GD, antithyroid drugs for less than 3 months. For both TCR sequencing and RNA sequencing, RNA was extracted from PBMCs using TRIzol. The library was built by means of multiplex PCR. Sequencing relied on an Illumina HiSeq 4000. iRepertoire HTBI primers and Arm-PCR amplification of CDR3 regions were used to construct TCR beta libraries. The public sequencing data were trimmed at Q25 with fastp and processed into clonotypes with MiXCR by TCRdb, which kept only in-frame beta chains. Each entry merges the rows of one CDR3 protein and shows their most common DNA and genes. For this sample there are approximately 440,000 distinct CDR3 sequences; under 20% appear just once. Roughly an eighth of the sample rests with the top ten.

This sample also appeared in a second study, on T cells in Graves' hyperthyroidism and ophthalmopathy.

Material: peripheral blood mononuclear cells (PBMCs), obtained at new diagnosis, from a patient treated with antithyroid drugs. The receptors shown here come from a middle-aged man with Graves disease. Donor details come from another sample of the same person, matched by shared clones.

Many counts were recorded for this clonotype. J is TRBJ2-3 and V is TRBV4-1; D gene ambiguous. The CDR3 extends over 15 amino acids. The germline CDR1 and CDR2 sequences are MGHRA and YSYEKL. The V end was cut by 0 bases, the J end by 6 bases, with 13 bases between. CDR3 residues: CASSQEGKDLDTQYF. CDR3 DNA: TGCGCCAGCAGCCAAGAAGGAAAGGACCTCGATACGCAGTATTTT.

The chain carries TRBV6-1 and TRBJ1-2, with TRBD1 matching over 12 bases. After removal of 3 bases from V and 3 bases from J, the junction contained 5 bases not matched to a gene. Germline V gene data show CDR1 as MNHNS and CDR2 as SASEGT. The length of the CDR3 is 16 residues. The CDR3 reads CASSEGQGAFDYGYTF. The DNA of the CDR3 is TGTGCCAGCAGTGAGGGACAGGGGGCATTTGACTATGGCTACACCTTC.